This TCR beta chain stems from a study of T cells in localized non-small cell lung cancer. Data came from immunoSEQ multiplex PCR; TCRdb stores just in-frame clones and leaves some out. This table holds a few thousand clones, approximately 30% found once. Germline CDR1 reads MNHGY; CDR2 reads SAAAGT. The CDR3 contains 14 residues. V shed 4 bases and J shed 1 base, with 11 bases lying between them. Regarding the study as a whole: Longer overall survival associated with higher blood T cell density; shorter survival with higher adjacent-lung clonality. One tumor region alone was sequenced, and heterogeneity therefore remains possible.

This clone has only a few counts. What it binds is not known. The sample here was lung tumor tissue, taken before any cancer treatment. The chain recombines TRBV6-8 with TRBJ2-7; weak D call: TRBD1 (6 bases). This sequence originates from a woman aged 35 to 69 with stage I lung adenocarcinoma. In DNA form, the CDR3 reads TGTGCCAGCAGTTTTACAGGGCGGTCCTACGAGCAGTACTTC. It encodes CASSFTGRSYEQYF.